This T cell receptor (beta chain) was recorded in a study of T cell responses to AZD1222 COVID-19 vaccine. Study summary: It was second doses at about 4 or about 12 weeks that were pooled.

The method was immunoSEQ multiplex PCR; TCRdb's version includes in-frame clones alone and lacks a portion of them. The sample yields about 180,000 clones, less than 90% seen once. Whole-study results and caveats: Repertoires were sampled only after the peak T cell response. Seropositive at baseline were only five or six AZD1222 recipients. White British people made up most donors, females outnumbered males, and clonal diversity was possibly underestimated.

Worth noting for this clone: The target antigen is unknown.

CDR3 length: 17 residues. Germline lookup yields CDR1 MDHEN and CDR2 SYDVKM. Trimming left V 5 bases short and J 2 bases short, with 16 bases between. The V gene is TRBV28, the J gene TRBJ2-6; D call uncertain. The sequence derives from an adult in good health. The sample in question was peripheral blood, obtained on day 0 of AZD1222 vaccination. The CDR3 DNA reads TGTGCCAGCAGTCTCAATCAATTAATTGCTGGGGCCAACGTCCTGACTTTC. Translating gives CASSLNQLIAGANVLTF. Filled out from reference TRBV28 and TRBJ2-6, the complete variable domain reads DVKVTQSSRYLVKRTGEKVFLECVQDMDHENMFWYRQDPGLGLRLIYFSYDVKMKEKGDIPEGYSVSREKKERFSLILESASTNQTSMYLCASSLNQLIAGANVLTFGAGSRLTVL.